The rows below give T cell receptor beta chains drawn from one sample of a study of CD8 T cells in Susac syndrome. TCRdb processed the immunoSEQ multiplex PCR reads anew with MiXCR; each CDR3 protein has one entry. The repertoire includes about 280,000 distinct CDR3 sequences, about 88% of them detected once, and over 0.1% sits in the top ten. Sequenced input: CD8+ T cells from PBMCs. These receptors all stem from a human donor with multiple sclerosis. Both conserved end residues are part of each CDR3. Each record gives: V gene, D gene, clone size, J gene, CDR3 protein, CDR3 DNA. A D gene is named only where the DNA matches it firmly. Clone size, where shown, is once, few, many, or a class for clones that have expanded.

V gene: TRBV27; D gene: TRBD2; clone size: once; J gene: TRBJ2-3; CDR3 protein: CACIAGGPLDTQYF; CDR3 DNA: TGTGCCTGCATAGCGGGAGGGCCGTTAGATACGCAGTATTTT
V gene: TRBV12-3/TRBV12-4; D gene: TRBD2; clone size: -; J gene: TRBJ2-7; CDR3 protein: CASSSTSDSPISSYEQYF; CDR3 DNA: TGTGCCAGCAGCTCGACTAGCGATTCACCAATCAGCTCCTACGAGCAGTACTTC
V gene: TRBV12-3/TRBV12-4; D gene: -; clone size: -; J gene: TRBJ1-4; CDR3 protein: CASSLRTDEKLFF; CDR3 DNA: TGTGCCAGCAGTTTAAGGACGGATGAAAAACTGTTTTTT
V gene: TRBV6-1; D gene: TRBD2; clone size: -; J gene: TRBJ2-5; CDR3 protein: CASLGLAGDETQYF; CDR3 DNA: TGTGCCAGCCTGGGGCTAGCGGGAGATGAGACCCAGTACTTC
V gene: TRBV12-3/TRBV12-4; D gene: -; clone size: -; J gene: TRBJ2-7; CDR3 protein: CASSQQTGLTYEQYF; CDR3 DNA: TGTGCCAGCAGTCAACAGACAGGTTTGACCTACGAGCAGTACTTC
V gene: TRBV28; D gene: -; clone size: -; J gene: TRBJ1-3; CDR3 protein: CASSFKFSGNTIYF; CDR3 DNA: TGTGCCAGCAGTTTTAAATTCTCTGGAAACACCATATATTTT
V gene: TRBV19; D gene: TRBD2; clone size: -; J gene: TRBJ2-7; CDR3 protein: CASSPTPRGGEQYF; CDR3 DNA: TGTGCCAGTAGTCCGACCCCTCGGGGGGGCGAGCAGTACTTC
V gene: TRBV5-1; D gene: TRBD1; clone size: -; J gene: TRBJ2-7; CDR3 protein: CASSTGQGLGEQYF; CDR3 DNA: TGCGCCAGCAGCACGGGACAGGGTCTGGGCGAGCAGTACTTC
V gene: TRBV6-5; D gene: -; clone size: -; J gene: TRBJ1-4; CDR3 protein: CARRDSYEKLFF; CDR3 DNA: TGTGCCAGACGCGACAGTTATGAAAAACTGTTTTTT
V gene: TRBV18; D gene: TRBD1; clone size: -; J gene: TRBJ2-2; CDR3 protein: CASSPPDGTGEGTGELFF; CDR3 DNA: TGTGCCAGCTCACCACCGGATGGGACAGGAGAAGGCACCGGGGAGCTGTTTTTT
V gene: TRBV20-1; D gene: -; clone size: -; J gene: TRBJ1-6; CDR3 protein: CSPSRDVPYNSPLHF; CDR3 DNA: TGCAGTCCTTCCCGCGACGTCCCCTATAATTCACCCCTCCACTTT
V gene: TRBV28; D gene: -; clone size: -; J gene: TRBJ1-1; CDR3 protein: CASRSFTEAFF; CDR3 DNA: TGTGCCAGCAGGTCCTTCACGGAAGCTTTCTTT
V gene: TRBV27; D gene: TRBD1; clone size: -; J gene: TRBJ1-2; CDR3 protein: CASSQGQGGYTF; CDR3 DNA: TGTGCCAGCAGCCAGGGACAGGGGGGCTACACCTTC
V gene: TRBV28; D gene: TRBD2; clone size: -; J gene: TRBJ2-5; CDR3 protein: CASSIYSGGPGETQYF; CDR3 DNA: TGTGCCAGCAGTATTTATTCGGGAGGGCCGGGAGAGACCCAGTACTTC
V gene: TRBV27; D gene: TRBD1; clone size: -; J gene: TRBJ1-2; CDR3 protein: CATRGQGNYGYTF; CDR3 DNA: TGTGCTACTCGGGGACAGGGTAACTATGGCTACACCTTC
V gene: TRBV27; D gene: -; clone size: -; J gene: TRBJ2-1; CDR3 protein: CVSSLSFKEGQFF; CDR3 DNA: TGTGTCAGCAGTTTATCGTTCAAGGAGGGGCAGTTCTTC
V gene: TRBV9; D gene: -; clone size: -; J gene: TRBJ2-2; CDR3 protein: CASSHAAGAGTGELFF; CDR3 DNA: TGTGCCAGCAGCCATGCAGCAGGGGCTGGCACCGGGGAGCTGTTTTTT
V gene: TRBV4-1; D gene: -; clone size: -; J gene: TRBJ1-1; CDR3 protein: CASSHLGEGGEAFF; CDR3 DNA: TGCGCCAGCAGCCATCTGGGGGAGGGTGGGGAAGCTTTCTTT
V gene: TRBV27; D gene: -; clone size: -; J gene: TRBJ2-2; CDR3 protein: CASSFLGGWGASGELFF; CDR3 DNA: TGTGCCAGCAGTTTTCTTGGCGGGTGGGGCGCCTCCGGGGAGCTGTTTTTT